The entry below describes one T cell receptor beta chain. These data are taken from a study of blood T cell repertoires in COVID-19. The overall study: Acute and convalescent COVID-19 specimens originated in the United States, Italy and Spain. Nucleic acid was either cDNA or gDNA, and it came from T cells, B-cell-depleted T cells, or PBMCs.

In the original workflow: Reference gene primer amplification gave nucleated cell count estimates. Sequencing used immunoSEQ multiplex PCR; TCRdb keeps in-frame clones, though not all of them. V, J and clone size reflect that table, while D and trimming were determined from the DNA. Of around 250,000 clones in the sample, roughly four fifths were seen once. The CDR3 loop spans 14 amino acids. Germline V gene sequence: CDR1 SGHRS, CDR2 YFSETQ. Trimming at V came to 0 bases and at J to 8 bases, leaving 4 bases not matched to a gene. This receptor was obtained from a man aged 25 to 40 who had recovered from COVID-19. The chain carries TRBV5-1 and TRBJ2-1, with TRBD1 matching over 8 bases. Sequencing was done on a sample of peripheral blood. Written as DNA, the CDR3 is TGCGCCAGCAGCTTGGGGACAGGGTTCTATGAGCAGTTCTTC. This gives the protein CASSLGTGFYEQFF.